The 21 T cell receptor beta chains below come from one sample, sequenced in a study of cytomegalovirus exposure and HLA in healthy donors (dated by TCRdb to between 2016 and 2019). Library generation was performed with the immunoSEQ multiplex PCR assay. For the multiplex PCR, a mixture combining 60 forward primers for TCR Vbeta segments and 13 reverse primers for TCR Jbeta segments was used. This immuneACCESS table, as held by TCRdb, lists in-frame sequences with V and J called but not all clones. Of the missing ones, under half trace to an unresolved V gene in checked studies; the others have no known cause. The sample contains about 130,000 clones, roughly 80% of them found a single time. Under 5% of the sample comes from the top ten. The sequencing input was PBMCs. Receptor source: a man between 18 and 29 years old in good health and CMV-seropositive.

The V call is TRBV5-6, the J call TRBJ2-1; D perhaps matches TRBD1 (5 bases). V dropped 1 base and J dropped 4 bases, with 9 bases sitting between them. CDR1 is SGHDT, CDR2 YYEEEE, per germline. The CDR3 has 14 residues. CDR3 sequence: CASSLPRQYNEQFF. As DNA, the CDR3 is TGTGCCAGCAGCTTGCCGAGACAGTACAATGAGCAGTTCTTC.

The rearrangement links TRBV6-5 to TRBJ1-2; D perhaps matches TRBD1 (5 bases). CDR3 size: 13 residues. V lost 2 bases to trimming and J lost 6 bases, with 10 bases between them. Germline lookup yields CDR1 MNHEY and CDR2 SVGAGI. The CDR3 DNA follows: TGTGCCAGCAGTTACCCGGGGGGAGATGGCTACACCTTC. As protein: CASSYPGGDGYTF.

The gene calls are TRBV4-3 and TRBJ2-5, with D perhaps matching TRBD1 (5 bases). Per the germline V gene, CDR1 is LGHNA and CDR2 is YSLEER. Trimming left V 0 bases short and J 4 bases short, with 9 bases between. The CDR3 consists of 14 residues. The CDR3 is CASSQETASETQYF. As DNA, the CDR3 is TGCGCCAGCAGCCAAGAGACAGCCTCAGAGACCCAGTACTTC.

V usage is TRBV15 and J usage is TRBJ1-2; 10 bases map to TRBD1. CDR3 length equals 17 residues. V gave up 1 base and J gave up 4 bases; unmatched junction bases: 9. Germline loops: CDR1 LNHNV, CDR2 YYDKDF (reference sequence). CDR3 sequence: CATSRGGNRDRGYGYTF. The CDR3 region has the DNA TGTGCCACCAGCAGAGGGGGAAACCGGGACAGGGGCTATGGCTACACCTTC.

The chain carries TRBV30 and TRBJ1-1; D ambiguous. Trimming pared 4 bases from V and 5 bases from J, leaving 17 bases between. CDR3 length: 14 amino acids. Per germline, CDR1 GTSNPN and CDR2 SVGIG (reference sequence). The CDR3 nucleotides read TGTGCCTGGACTAGAGCCCAAAGGTGGACTGAAGCTTTCTTT. It yields the protein CAWTRAQRWTEAFF.

V is TRBV19 and J is TRBJ1-5, with 7 bases fitting TRBD1. CDR1 and CDR2 (germline): LNHDA, SQIVND (reference sequence). V gave up 9 bases and J gave up 2 bases; unmatched junction bases: 4. There are 13 residues in the CDR3. For the CDR3, the DNA is TGTGCCAGCTCCGACAGGGGCAATCAGCCCCAGCATTTT. Protein product: CASSDRGNQPQHF.

This chain uses TRBV15 with TRBJ2-6, with TRBD1 as a possible D gene (5 bases). The germline CDR1 and CDR2 sequences are LNHNV and YYDKDF (reference sequence). V was shortened by 3 bases and J by 1 base, with 13 bases between the two germline ends. The CDR3 consists of 17 residues. The chain's CDR3 is CATSRGPTGSGANVLTF. The CDR3 DNA is TGTGCCACCAGCAGGGGCCCAACAGGATCTGGGGCCAACGTCCTGACTTTC.

The chain joins TRBV18 to TRBJ1-2, with 12 bases that match TRBD1. V lost 3 bases and J lost 4; bases outside the gene matches: 12. This CDR3 comprises 18 residues. Looked up from germline, CDR1 is KGHSH and CDR2 is LQKENI. CDR3 nucleotides: TGTGCCAGCTCACCGGCTTTAGGGACAGGGGGCTCGGGCTATGGCTACACCTTC. It is translated as CASSPALGTGGSGYGYTF.

CDR3 amino acids: CATSRFQGHQPQHF. The CDR3 DNA sequence: TGTGCCACCAGCAGATTTCAGGGTCATCAGCCCCAGCATTTT. The rearrangement links TRBV15 to TRBJ1-5; D might be TRBD1 (5 bases). The ends were cut back, 2 bases at V and 5 bases at J, with 10 bases in the middle. The CDR3 length is 14 residues. From germline, CDR1 is LNHNV and CDR2 YYDKDF (reference sequence).

The chain employs TRBV27 and TRBJ2-3; TRBD2 matches 9 bases. Germline CDR1 and CDR2: MNHEY and SMNVEV (reference sequence). Unmatched junction bases numbered 1, after V lost 2 bases and J lost 1 base. The CDR3 totals 15 residues. CDR3 region: CASSLRTSGTDTQYF. The CDR3 nucleotides read TGTGCCAGCAGTTTAAGGACTAGCGGCACAGATACGCAGTATTTT.

This chain joins TRBV28 and TRBJ1-2, with TRBD1 matching over 7 bases. Trimming at V came to 6 bases and at J to 4 bases, leaving 8 bases not matched to a gene. Germline-derived CDR1 and CDR2 are MDHEN and SYDVKM. CDR3 length: 14 residues. This CDR3 is CASRIMTGTYGYTF. The CDR3 coding sequence is TGTGCCAGCAGGATCATGACAGGGACCTATGGCTACACCTTC.

This clone was found a few times. The chain combines TRBV6-6 with TRBJ1-1; 7 bases line up with TRBD1. The J segment lost 3 bases and the V segment lost 0 bases, leaving 7 bases of the junction unmatched. Germline CDR1 is MNHNY and CDR2 is SVGAGI (reference sequence). There are 16 residues in the CDR3. The chain's CDR3 is CASSYSIDREDTEAFF. DNA of the CDR3: TGTGCCAGCAGTTACTCGATCGACAGGGAGGACACTGAAGCTTTCTTT.

The chain employs TRBV19 and TRBJ2-7; maybe TRBD1 (6 bases). Germline V gives CDR1 LNHDA, CDR2 SQIVND (reference sequence). Trimming took 2 bases from V and 1 from J, leaving 9 bases between them. The CDR3 has 14 residues. This chain's CDR3 is CASSISQGSYEQYF. The CDR3 DNA reads TGTGCCAGTAGTATAAGCCAGGGGTCCTACGAGCAGTACTTC.

The CDR3 coding sequence is TGTGCCAGCAGTGGGGACAGGGTGAAAAACATTCAGTACTTC. Translating it yields CASSGDRVKNIQYF. The V call is TRBV2, the J call TRBJ2-4, with TRBD1 matching over 9 bases. The CDR3 extends over 14 amino acids. CDR1 and CDR2 from the germline V gene are SNHLY and FYNNEI. With 4 bases clipped from V and 4 bases from J, the junction kept 2 bases outside the gene matches.

V and J are TRBV21-1 and TRBJ2-7; the tabulated D call, TRBD1, remains unverified against the DNA. TRBV21-1 is recorded as a pseudogene. The length of the CDR3 is 15 residues. In DNA form, the CDR3 reads TGTGCCAGCACCAATAGACAGGAAGCTTCCTACGAGCAGTACTTC. Protein product: CASTNRQEASYEQYF.

J is TRBJ2-3 and V is TRBV7-6, with D perhaps TRBD2 (6 bases). From germline, CDR1 is SGHVS and CDR2 FNYEAQ. The V end was cut by 2 bases, the J end by 5 bases, with 11 bases between. This CDR3 comprises 14 residues. CDR3 DNA sequence: TGTGCCAGCAGCTTATTTGTGGGGGGAGATACGCAGTATTTT. Its translation is CASSLFVGGDTQYF.

The chain couples TRBV9 to TRBJ2-1; 8 positions agree with TRBD2. The CDR3 sequence is 17 residues long. CDR1 and CDR2 from the germline V gene are SGDLS and YYNGEE. The V segment lost 4 bases and the J segment 0 bases; nucleotides outside the gene matches: 9. The CDR3 DNA is TGTGCCAGCAGCCCCCTTCCGGGAGGGAGCTCCTACAATGAGCAGTTCTTC. It translates to CASSPLPGGSSYNEQFF. Full variable domain (remainder filled in from reference TRBV9 and TRBJ2-1): DSGVTQTPKHLITATGQRVTLRCSPRSGDLSVYWYQQSLDQGLQFLIQYYNGEERAKGNILERFSAQQFPDLHSELNLSSLELGDSALYFCASSPLPGGSSYNEQFFGPGTRLTVL.

The rearrangement links TRBV5-1 to TRBJ2-1, with 10 bases matching TRBD2. This CDR3 spans 14 amino acids. Germline CDR1 is SGHRS and CDR2 is YFSETQ. With 4 bases clipped from V and 6 bases from J, the junction kept 4 bases outside the gene matches. CDR3 sequence reads: CASSPGTSANEQFF. DNA for the CDR3: TGCGCCAGCAGCCCCGGGACTAGCGCCAATGAGCAGTTCTTC.

The chain has TRBV7-9 and TRBJ1-2, with 7 bases matching TRBD1. V shed 5 bases and J 5 bases; nucleotides not matched to a gene: 8. Germline V gene lookup returns CDR1 SEHNR and CDR2 FQNEAQ (reference sequence). This CDR3 spans 14 amino acids. The DNA of the CDR3 is TGTGCCAGCAGCCAGCGTGCAGGGGGTTATGGCTACACCTTC. Protein sequence: CASSQRAGGYGYTF.

The chain is built from TRBV9 and TRBJ2-7; 8 nucleotides align to TRBD2. The CDR3 is 15 residues long. V lost 0 bases to trimming and J lost 3 bases; unmatched junction nucleotides: 5. Germline loops: CDR1 SGDLS, CDR2 YYNGEE. The chain's CDR3 is CASSVDPAGVYEQYF. CDR3 in DNA: TGTGCCAGCAGCGTAGACCCAGCGGGAGTCTACGAGCAGTACTTC.

The chain uses TRBV7-9 and TRBJ1-2; TRBD1 matches 7 bases. In germline, CDR1 is SEHNR, CDR2 FQNEAQ (reference sequence). V shed 5 bases, J shed 6 bases, and the junction held 9 bases outside the gene matches. There are 14 residues in the CDR3. The CDR3, as DNA: TGTGCCAGCAGCGAGACACAGGGGCCCCATGGCTACACCTTC. Its protein product is CASSETQGPHGYTF.